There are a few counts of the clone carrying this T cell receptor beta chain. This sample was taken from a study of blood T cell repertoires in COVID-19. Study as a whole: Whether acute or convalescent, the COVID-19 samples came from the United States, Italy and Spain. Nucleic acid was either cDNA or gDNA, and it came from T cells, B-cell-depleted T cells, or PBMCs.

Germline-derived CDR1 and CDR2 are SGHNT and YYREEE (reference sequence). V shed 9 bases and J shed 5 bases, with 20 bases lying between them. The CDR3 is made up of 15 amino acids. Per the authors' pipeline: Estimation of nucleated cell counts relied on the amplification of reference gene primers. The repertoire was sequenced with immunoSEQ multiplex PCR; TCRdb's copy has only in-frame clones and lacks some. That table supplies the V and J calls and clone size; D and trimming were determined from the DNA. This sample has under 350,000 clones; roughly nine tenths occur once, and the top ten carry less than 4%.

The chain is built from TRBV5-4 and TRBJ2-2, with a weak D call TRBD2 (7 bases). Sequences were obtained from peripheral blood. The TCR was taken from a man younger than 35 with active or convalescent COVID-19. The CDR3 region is CATFRGGEGTGELFF. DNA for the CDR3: TGTGCCACCTTTAGGGGGGGCGAGGGAACCGGGGAGCTGTTTTTT.